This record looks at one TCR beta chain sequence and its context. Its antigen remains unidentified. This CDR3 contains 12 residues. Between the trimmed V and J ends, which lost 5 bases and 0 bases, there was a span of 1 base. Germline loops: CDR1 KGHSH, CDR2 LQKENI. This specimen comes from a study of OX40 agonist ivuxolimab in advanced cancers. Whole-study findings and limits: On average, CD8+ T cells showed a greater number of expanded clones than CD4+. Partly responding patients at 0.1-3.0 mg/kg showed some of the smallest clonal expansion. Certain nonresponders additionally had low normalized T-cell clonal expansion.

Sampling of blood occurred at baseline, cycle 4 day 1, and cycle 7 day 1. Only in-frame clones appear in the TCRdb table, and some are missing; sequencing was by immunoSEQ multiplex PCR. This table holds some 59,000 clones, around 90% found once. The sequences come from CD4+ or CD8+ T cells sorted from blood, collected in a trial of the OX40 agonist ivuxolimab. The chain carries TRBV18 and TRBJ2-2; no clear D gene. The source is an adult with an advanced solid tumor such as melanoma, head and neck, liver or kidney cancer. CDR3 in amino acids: CASSTNTGELFF. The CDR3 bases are TGTGCCAGCTCAACGAACACCGGGGAGCTGTTTTTT.